Sequencing of this T cell receptor beta chain was carried out in a study of CD8 T cells in Susac syndrome. Study-wide points: The study's TCR sequencing and HLA analysis drew on a certain number of individuals. That number was acknowledged as relatively small.

FACS was used to enrich TEMRA cells, whereas the CD8+ and CD4+ T cells were obtained by negative isolation. This CDR3 is 13 amino acids long. Germline V gives CDR1 KGHSH, CDR2 LQKENI. V was pared by 3 bases and J by 1 base, with 7 bases between. Note on this clonotype: The antigen is not known.

An amount of RNA that ranged from roughly 0.5 to 1 ug was reverse transcribed with random hexamers. TCR beta CDR3 was amplified by immunoSEQ covering 54 Vbeta and 13 Jbeta. TCRdb passed the immunoSEQ multiplex PCR reads through MiXCR, listing each CDR3 protein once. The sample has 120,000 or so distinct CDR3 sequences, about 96% seen once. The chain carries TRBV18 and TRBJ2-7; perhaps TRBD1 as D (5 bases). The sample comprised CD4+ T cells from PBMCs. This TCR derives from a human donor in good health. The CDR3 region has the DNA TGTGCCAGCTCACCGGGGCAGTCCTACGAGCAGTACTTC. This encodes CASSPGQSYEQYF. The whole variable domain, remainder taken from reference TRBV18 and TRBJ2-7, is NAGVMQNPRHLVRRRGQEARLRCSPMKGHSHVYWYRQLPEEGLKFMVYLQKENIIDESGMPKERFSAEFPKEGPSILRIQQVVRGDSAAYFCASSPGQSYEQYFGPGTRLTVT.